The present T cell receptor (beta chain) was sequenced within a study of neurological immune-mediated disorders. Time point: longitudinal time-point 1 (baseline). Among the participants, healthy controls were blood bank volunteers in Maryland, USA. Relative to its sample, this clonotype is medium-sized. Germline V CDR1 and CDR2: LGHDT, YNNKEL (reference sequence). The CDR3 consists of 15 residues. Trimming pared 1 base from V and 9 bases from J, leaving 16 bases between. The cDNA was generated through 5'RACE incorporating 10-nucleotide random UMIs. In TCRdb, the 5' RACE reads were re-called with MiXCR into one record per CDR3 protein. This table has tens of thousands of distinct CDR3 sequences, roughly 10% appearing once.

The V gene is TRBV3-1, the J gene TRBJ1-5; D is unresolved. The TCR sequence derives from a woman aged 35 to 49 in good health. The material sequenced was PBMCs. In DNA, the CDR3 is TGTGCCAGCAGCCAAGGTTGGCAAGGGTCAGGGCCCCAGCATTTT. Amino acid sequence: CASSQGWQGSGPQHF.